Reported below is one T cell receptor (beta chain). Its antigen remains unknown. The data are from a study of post-analysis software for immune sequencing data. About the study: Secondary progressive, relapsing-remitting and progressive-relapsing multiple sclerosis were among the included disease courses.

The V gene lost 2 bases and the J gene lost 8 bases, with 9 bases spanning the gap. The CDR3 loop spans 11 amino acids. Germline V gives CDR1 GTSNPN, CDR2 SVGIG (reference sequence). Libraries were made from TCR beta cDNA, and they carried unique molecular identifiers. The yield from roughly 1 to 10 million T cells was roughly 500,000 cDNA molecules in total. Each CDR3 protein gets one entry after TCRdb re-called the PCR reads with MiXCR. This table has 600,000 to 750,000 distinct CDR3 sequences, approximately 60% appearing once. Study-wide results and caveats: The study found significantly lower normalized Chao1 diversity in multiple sclerosis patients than in controls. Batch-mates among the samples co-clustered strongly by F measure. TRBV5-6, TRBV5-1 and TRBV20-1 were among several TRBV segments more frequent in patients than controls.

Sample: blood. The source is a girl aged 2 to 10 with multiple sclerosis. The chain combines TRBV30 with TRBJ1-2, with D hard to call. The CDR3 region is CAWSPSRGYTF. CDR3 in DNA: TGTGCCTGGAGTCCGTCCCGGGGCTACACCTTC.